The next 22 T cell receptor beta chains were all read from a single sample in a study of shared clonotypes between healthy human individuals. Assay: immunoSEQ multiplex PCR; the TCRdb copy retains only in-frame clones and omits some. This sample carries roughly 2,000,000 clones, roughly 95% of them seen once, and the ten largest clones take 0.9% to 1.5%. The naive CD8 fraction comprised CD45RO-negative cells positively selected for CCR7 and excluded terminally differentiated effector memory CD45RA+ cells. Sequencing used naive CD8+ T cells sorted from blood. The receptors derive from a man between 18 and 29 years old in good health.

The CDR3 region is CASSPMTAAETGELFF. DNA of the CDR3: TGTGCCAGCAGTCCAATGACGGCGGCGGAAACCGGGGAGCTGTTTTTT. The V gene is TRBV27, the J gene TRBJ2-2; D is unresolved. V gave up 5 bases and J gave up 5 bases, with 18 bases separating them. Germline V gene data show CDR1 as MNHEY and CDR2 as SMNVEV (reference sequence). This CDR3 has 16 residues.

The J gene is TRBJ2-1, the V gene TRBV7-9; no firm D call. Trimming left V 3 bases short and J 9 bases short, with 9 bases between. CDR1 and CDR2 (germline): SEHNR, FQNEAQ (reference sequence). The CDR3 consists of 12 residues. The CDR3 DNA follows: TGTGCCAGCAGCTTCTCGATGCCTGAGCAGTTCTTC. This translates into CASSFSMPEQFF. Full variable domain (remainder filled in from reference TRBV7-9 and TRBJ2-1): DTGVSQNPRHKITKRGQNVTFRCDPISEHNRLYWYRQTLGQGPEFLTYFQNEAQLEKSRLLSDRFSAERPKGSFSTLEIQRTEQGDSAMYLCASSFSMPEQFFGPGTRLTVL.

The J gene is TRBJ2-7, the V gene TRBV30; 10 bases fit TRBD1. This CDR3 has 14 amino acids. After removal of 0 bases from V and 6 bases from J, the junction contained 5 bases not matched to a gene. CDR1 GTSNPN and CDR2 SVGIG come from the germline V gene (reference sequence). DNA for the CDR3: TGTGCCTGGAGTGTAGGGACAGGGGAGTTCGAGCAGTACTTC. Translating gives CAWSVGTGEFEQYF.

The chain is built from TRBV4-3 and TRBJ2-5; D uncertain. The V gene lost 1 base and the J gene lost 2 bases, with 14 bases spanning the gap. Germline-derived CDR1 and CDR2 are LGHNA and YSLEER. The CDR3 length is 16 residues. This CDR3 reads CASSQGSTVWQETQYF. CDR3 DNA: TGCGCCAGCAGCCAAGGGTCTACGGTTTGGCAAGAGACCCAGTACTTC.

To note about this clone: This CDR3 is also generated by other DNA sequences in the sample. The V gene is TRBV6-5, the J gene TRBJ2-7; a weak D match, TRBD2 (5 bases). The CDR3 loop spans 14 amino acids. The germline V gene has CDR1 MNHEY and CDR2 SVGAGI. Trimming cost V 6 bases and J 1 base, with 13 bases left between them. The DNA of the CDR3 is TGTGCCAGCAGCTACGGAGGACCTTCCTACGAGCAGTACTTC. It encodes CASSYGGPSYEQYF.

The chain couples TRBV27 to TRBJ2-6, with D unresolved. Germline CDR1 and CDR2: MNHEY and SMNVEV (reference sequence). The germline V and J ends were trimmed by 4 bases and 1 base, with 8 bases remaining between them. The length of the CDR3 is 15 residues. The DNA for the CDR3 is TGTGCCAGCAGTTCTAAGGTATCTGGGGCCAACGTCCTGACTTTC. Residues: CASSSKVSGANVLTF.

This chain connects TRBV4-3 to TRBJ1-2, with 12 bases that match TRBD1. J gave up 7 bases and V 4 bases, and 10 bases lay outside the gene matches. The CDR3 consists of 16 residues. Germline loops: CDR1 LGHNA, CDR2 YSLEER. CDR3 in amino acids: CASSPSRGQGASGYTF. In DNA form, the CDR3 reads TGCGCCAGCAGCCCAAGTCGGGGACAGGGGGCAAGTGGCTACACCTTC.

The CDR3 sequence is CASSWLGGSNTDTQYF. CDR3 nucleotide sequence: TGTGCCAGCAGCTGGTTGGGCGGGAGTAACACAGATACGCAGTATTTT. The chain couples TRBV5-6 to TRBJ2-3, with 7 bases that match TRBD2. Germline CDR1 SGHDT, CDR2 YYEEEE. The CDR3 is made up of 16 amino acids. J was trimmed by 2 bases and V by 3 bases; bases with no gene match: 9. Based on the CDR3 plus reference TRBV5-6 and TRBJ2-3, the full variable domain is DAGVTQSPTHLIKTRGQQVTLRCSPKSGHDTVSWYQQALGQGPQFIFQYYEEEERQRGNFPDRFSGHQFPNYSSELNVNALLLGDSALYLCASSWLGGSNTDTQYFGPGTRLTVL.

CDR3 sequence (DNA): TGTGCCAGCAGCTCCGCCGGTATCGTAGGAGATGGCTACACCTTC. Translated: CASSSAGIVGDGYTF. This chain uses TRBV7-9 with TRBJ1-2; no clear D. The CDR3 has 15 residues. Per the germline V gene, CDR1 is SEHNR and CDR2 is FQNEAQ (reference sequence). Trimming shortened V by 4 bases and J by 6 bases, and 18 bases separated the two germline ends.

The genes are TRBV13 and TRBJ2-7, with TRBD1 matching 7 bases. V dropped 6 bases and J dropped 2; count of bases not matched to a gene: 4. Germline CDR1 is PRHDT and CDR2 is FYEKMQ (reference sequence). The CDR3 has 13 residues. CDR3 bases: TGTGCCAGCAGTACAGGGGACACCTACGAGCAGTACTTC. Translated: CASSTGDTYEQYF.

This clone was seen once. The V gene is TRBV6-5, the J gene TRBJ2-7; TRBD1 matches 9 bases. CDR3 size: 11 residues. Per the germline V gene, CDR1 is MNHEY and CDR2 is SVGAGI. After removal of 8 bases from V and 6 bases from J, the junction contained 2 bases not matched to a gene. The CDR3 DNA follows: TGTGCCAGCGGACAGGGGAGCGAGCAGTACTTC. It encodes CASGQGSEQYF.

The V gene is TRBV2, the J gene TRBJ2-1; 8 bases fit TRBD1. The CDR3 consists of 16 residues. Germline-derived CDR1 and CDR2 are SNHLY and FYNNEI. V trimming: 4 bases; J trimming: 6 bases; junction bases outside the gene matches: 11. The CDR3 bases are TGTGCCAGCAGTGTCGGATGGTCAGGGGGCTTCAATGAGCAGTTCTTC. This codes for CASSVGWSGGFNEQFF.

The chain is built from TRBV27 and TRBJ2-1, with D unresolved. From germline, CDR1 is MNHEY and CDR2 SMNVEV (reference sequence). Trimming stripped 5 bases from V and 0 bases from J, with 17 bases between. CDR3 length: 17 residues. CDR3: CASSPMGLSSSYNEQFF. The CDR3 DNA is TGTGCCAGCAGTCCCATGGGCTTATCGAGCTCCTACAATGAGCAGTTCTTC.

A word on this clone: Other nucleotide sequences from this sample produce the same CDR3. The chain uses TRBV9 and TRBJ2-1; perhaps TRBD1 as D (6 bases). CDR3 size: 12 residues. V was pared by 3 bases and J by 8 bases, with 9 bases between. Looked up from germline, CDR1 is SGDLS and CDR2 is YYNGEE. The CDR3 sequence: CASSGSGDEQFF. The CDR3 DNA is TGTGCCAGCAGCGGGTCAGGGGATGAGCAGTTCTTC. The entire variable domain, with the rest obtained from reference TRBV9 and TRBJ2-1, is as follows: DSGVTQTPKHLITATGQRVTLRCSPRSGDLSVYWYQQSLDQGLQFLIQYYNGEERAKGNILERFSAQQFPDLHSELNLSSLELGDSALYFCASSGSGDEQFFGPGTRLTVL.

V gene TRBV27 combines with J gene TRBJ2-7, with TRBD1 as a possible D gene (5 bases). The germline CDR1 and CDR2 sequences are MNHEY and SMNVEV (reference sequence). The CDR3 is made up of 14 amino acids. The V gene lost 3 bases and the J gene lost 3 bases, with 12 bases spanning the gap. CDR3 amino acids: CASSFYGADYEQYF. CDR3 nucleotides: TGTGCCAGCAGTTTTTATGGGGCGGACTACGAGCAGTACTTC.

Worth noting for this clone: Other nucleotide sequences from this sample produce the same CDR3. This CDR3 is CASSLSGTEAFF. Here the CDR3 DNA reads TGTGCCAGCAGCTTGAGTGGCACTGAAGCTTTCTTT. V and J are TRBV5-6 and TRBJ1-1; no clear D gene. The CDR3 loop spans 12 amino acids. Looked up from germline, CDR1 is SGHDT and CDR2 is YYEEEE. Trimming removed 1 base at V and 4 bases at J, with 5 bases between.

The V call is TRBV9, the J call TRBJ2-1, with TRBD1 matching 9 bases. CDR3 length: 14 amino acids. J lost 8 bases, V lost 2 bases, and 5 bases had no gene match. Germline CDR1 and CDR2: SGDLS and YYNGEE. CDR3 nucleotide sequence: TGTGCCAGCAGCGTTGACAGGGGGTCATATGAGCAGTTCTTC. Translation gives CASSVDRGSYEQFF.

This chain links TRBV5-4 with TRBJ1-1; D perhaps matches TRBD1 (6 bases). CDR3 size: 16 residues. Germline loops: CDR1 SGHNT, CDR2 YYREEE (reference sequence). The V end lost 5 bases, the J end lost 0 bases, and 17 bases lay between the germline ends. CDR3 coding DNA: TGTGCCAGCAGACGTCAGGGGAGCGGCATGAACACTGAAGCTTTCTTT. This encodes CASRRQGSGMNTEAFF.

The gene calls are TRBV4-1 and TRBJ1-5; D is uncertain. The CDR3 contains 13 residues. Germline values: CDR1 MGHRA, CDR2 YSYEKL. Trimming pared 1 base from V and 5 bases from J, leaving 6 bases between. The CDR3 DNA sequence: TGCGCCAGCAGCCAAGGTCAACATCAGCCCCAGCATTTT. It specifies CASSQGQHQPQHF.

In this sample, this clone turned up once. The sample has other DNA sequences that encode this CDR3 too. V and J are TRBV6-5 and TRBJ2-3; D not certain. Germline V CDR1 and CDR2: MNHEY, SVGAGI. Trimming pared 5 bases from V and 0 bases from J, leaving 6 bases between. This CDR3 has 13 amino acids. CDR3 DNA sequence: TGTGCCAGCAGTCGAGTTAGCACAGATACGCAGTATTTT. Residues: CASSRVSTDTQYF.

Concerning this clone itself: The sample holds other DNA sequences that translate to the same CDR3. The genes are TRBV6-5 and TRBJ2-7; TRBD1 agrees at 7 bases. Germline CDR1 reads MNHEY; CDR2 reads SVGAGI. Trimming took 2 bases from V and 3 from J; bases not matched to a gene: 4. There are 14 residues in the CDR3. CDR3 sequence reads: CASSYGSGGYEQYF. The CDR3 DNA reads as TGTGCCAGCAGTTACGGGTCAGGGGGCTACGAGCAGTACTTC.

The table lists this clone with a count of one. The chain employs TRBV27 and TRBJ2-5; 7 bases align to TRBD2. The V and J ends lost 2 bases and 5 bases, in that order; junction bases with no gene match: 8. This CDR3 has 15 residues. Germline V gives CDR1 MNHEY, CDR2 SMNVEV (reference sequence). As DNA, the CDR3 is TGTGCCAGCAGTTTAATGGCGGGGGAAGGGGAGACCCAGTACTTC. Its translation is CASSLMAGEGETQYF.